The T cell receptor beta chain under discussion was sequenced for a study of OX40 agonist ivuxolimab in advanced cancers. Study at large: Partial responses were observed in three patients, of whom one had hepatocellular carcinoma and two had cutaneous melanoma.

This clone was seen only once. Germline-derived CDR1 and CDR2 are GTSNPN and SVGIG (reference sequence). Losses at the gene ends were 0 bases for V and 6 bases for J; bases not matched to a gene: 1. This CDR3 spans 13 amino acids. If patients had autoimmune disease history or systemic immunosuppression, they were excluded. Libraries were prepared by immunoSEQ multiplex PCR; TCRdb keeps only in-frame clonotypes and omits some of them. The repertoire holds 50,000 to 60,000 clones, 82% seen once, with roughly 1.5% in the top ten. Sequenced here: CD4+ or CD8+ T cells sorted from blood, sampled in a trial of the OX40 agonist ivuxolimab. This receptor was taken from an adult with an advanced solid tumor such as melanoma, head and neck, liver or kidney cancer. The chain employs TRBV30 and TRBJ1-5, with 8 bases that match TRBD1. The CDR3 protein is CAWSVGQGQPQHF. CDR3 bases: TGTGCCTGGAGTGTAGGACAGGGTCAGCCCCAGCATTTT.